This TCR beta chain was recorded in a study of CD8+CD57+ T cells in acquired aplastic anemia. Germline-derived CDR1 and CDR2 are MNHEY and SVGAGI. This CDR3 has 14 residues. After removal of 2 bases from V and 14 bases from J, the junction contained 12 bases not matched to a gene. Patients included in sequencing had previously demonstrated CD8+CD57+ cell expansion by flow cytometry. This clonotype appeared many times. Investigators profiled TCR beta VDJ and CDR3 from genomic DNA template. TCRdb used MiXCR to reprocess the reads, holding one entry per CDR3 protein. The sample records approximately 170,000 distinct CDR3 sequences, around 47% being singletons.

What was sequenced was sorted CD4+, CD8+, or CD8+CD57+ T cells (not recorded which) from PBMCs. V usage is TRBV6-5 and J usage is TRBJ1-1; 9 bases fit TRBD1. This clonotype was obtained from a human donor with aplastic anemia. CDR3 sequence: CASSYVDRGSFTFF. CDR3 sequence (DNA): TGTGCCAGCAGTTACGTGGACAGGGGCTCTTTTACCTTCTTT.